Below, 24 T cell receptor beta chains from the same sample are listed, as sequenced in a study of blood T cell repertoires in COVID-19. Assay: immunoSEQ multiplex PCR; the TCRdb copy retains only in-frame clones and omits some. The data hold 200,000 or so clones, with roughly 90% observed a single time. Material: PBMCs or T cells enriched from blood (not recorded which). All receptors derive from a woman younger than 35 who had recovered from COVID-19.

CDR3 loop: CASSPDGGFSGANVLTF. The CDR3 DNA sequence: TGTGCCAGCAGCCCGGACGGGGGATTCTCTGGGGCCAACGTCCTGACTTTC. The chain joins TRBV7-9 to TRBJ2-6, with D maybe TRBD2 (6 bases). Looked up from germline, CDR1 is SEHNR and CDR2 is FQNEAQ (reference sequence). The CDR3 spans 17 residues. V was pared by 5 bases and J by 0 bases, with 14 bases between.

The V and J genes are TRBV19 and TRBJ1-2, with D perhaps TRBD1 (6 bases). Trimming took 3 bases from V and 5 from J, leaving 16 bases between them. The germline V gene has CDR1 LNHDA and CDR2 SQIVND (reference sequence). This CDR3 comprises 15 residues. The CDR3 protein is CASSILKTGRYGYTF. CDR3 nucleotides: TGTGCCAGTAGTATCCTGAAAACAGGGAGATATGGCTACACCTTC.

The rearrangement links TRBV30 to TRBJ1-5; D is uncertain. CDR3 size: 15 residues. V dropped 1 base and J dropped 0 bases, with 10 bases sitting between them. CDR1 and CDR2 (germline): GTSNPN, SVGIG (reference sequence). CDR3 region: CAWSGGSNSNQPQHF. CDR3 nucleotide sequence: TGTGCCTGGAGTGGCGGAAGTAATAGCAATCAGCCCCAGCATTTT.

The chain employs TRBV9 and TRBJ2-6; D is uncertain. Trimming pared 0 bases from V and 3 bases from J, leaving 10 bases between. CDR3 length equals 16 residues. Per germline, CDR1 SGDLS and CDR2 YYNGEE. The CDR3 sequence: CASSVASVNGANVLTF. The DNA for the CDR3 is TGTGCCAGCAGCGTAGCGTCGGTGAATGGGGCCAACGTCCTGACTTTC.

The chain uses TRBV2 and TRBJ1-1; D uncertain. This CDR3 is built from 13 residues. Germline V gene sequence: CDR1 SNHLY, CDR2 FYNNEI. Trimming cost V 5 bases and J 6 bases, with 13 bases left between them. CDR3 loop: CASSPEGLSEAFF. In DNA, the CDR3 is TGTGCCAGCAGTCCCGAGGGTCTGTCTGAAGCTTTCTTT.

The CDR3 spells CASTLDRGSGELFF. As DNA, the CDR3 is TGTGCCAGTACCCTGGACAGGGGCTCCGGGGAGCTGTTTTTT. The chain has TRBV19 and TRBJ2-2; 9 bases fit TRBD1. V lost 7 bases and J lost 6; bases outside the gene matches: 6. This CDR3 spans 14 amino acids. The germline V gene has CDR1 LNHDA and CDR2 SQIVND (reference sequence).

The chain uses TRBV6-6 and TRBJ2-7; 7 bases align to TRBD1. The CDR3 is made up of 16 amino acids. CDR1 is MNHNY, CDR2 SVGAGI, per germline (reference sequence). J lost 2 bases, V lost 0 bases, and 7 bases had no gene match. CDR3 sequence (DNA): TGTGCCAGCAGTTACTCCACCCCGGGACAGACCTACGAGCAGTACTTC. It encodes CASSYSTPGQTYEQYF.

V gene TRBV30 combines with J gene TRBJ1-2, with TRBD1 identical over 7 bases. The CDR3 runs 14 residues. Trimming removed 2 bases from V and 4 bases from J; junction bases left unmatched: 7. The germline V gene encodes CDR1 GTSNPN and CDR2 SVGIG (reference sequence). CDR3: CAWSPGTALYGYTF. The CDR3 nucleotides read TGTGCCTGGAGTCCCGGGACAGCACTCTATGGCTACACCTTC.

The chain links TRBV2 to TRBJ2-3; 7 bases align to TRBD1. Germline assignment: CDR1 SNHLY and CDR2 FYNNEI. Trimming at V came to 6 bases and at J to 5 bases, leaving 2 bases not matched to a gene. The length of the CDR3 is 12 residues. CDR3 protein: CASSRTGDTQYF. CDR3 in DNA: TGTGCCAGCAGCCGGACAGGAGATACGCAGTATTTT.

The J gene is TRBJ1-6, the V gene TRBV5-6, with D possibly being TRBD1 (5 bases). This CDR3 has 16 amino acids. CDR1 is SGHDT and CDR2 is YYEEEE in the germline V gene. Deletions cut 4 bases from V and 9 bases from J, with 20 bases between. The DNA of the CDR3 is TGTGCCAGCAGCATAAGGGGAGGAGGCCAAATTTCACCCCTCCACTTT. This sequence encodes CASSIRGGGQISPLHF.

The CDR3 here is CASWTATGRLYTF. CDR3 bases: TGTGCCAGCTGGACGGCGACAGGACGTCTCTACACCTTC. The V and J genes are TRBV6-5 and TRBJ1-2; D might be TRBD1 (6 bases). The CDR3 contains 13 residues. In germline, CDR1 is MNHEY, CDR2 SVGAGI. Trimming cost V 8 bases and J 10 bases, with 20 bases left between them.

The chain combines TRBV5-5 with TRBJ1-6; TRBD1 might be the D (5 bases). This CDR3 has 15 residues. Germline V gene sequence: CDR1 SGHKS, CDR2 YYEKEE (reference sequence). V lost 1 base, J lost 7 bases, and 12 bases lay in between. In DNA form, the CDR3 reads TGTGCCAGCAGCTTGCAGCAGGGATGGAATTCACCCCTCCACTTT. This gives the protein CASSLQQGWNSPLHF.

The rearrangement links TRBV19 to TRBJ2-2; weak D call: TRBD1 (5 bases). Germline V CDR1 and CDR2: LNHDA, SQIVND (reference sequence). This CDR3 comprises 11 residues. V was clipped by 7 bases and J by 6 bases, with 6 bases between them. CDR3 in DNA: TGTGCCAGTATGGGGCCCGGGGAGCTGTTTTTT. Encoded protein: CASMGPGELFF. The full variable domain, completed using reference TRBV19 and TRBJ2-2, is DGGITQSPKYLFRKEGQNVTLSCEQNLNHDAMYWYRQDPGQGLRLIYYSQIVNDFQKGDIAEGYSVSREKKESFPLTVTSAQKNPTAFYLCASMGPGELFFGEGSRLTVL.

This chain links TRBV28 with TRBJ1-3; no definite D call. The CDR3 contains 13 residues. The germline V gene encodes CDR1 MDHEN and CDR2 SYDVKM. The V and J ends lost 3 bases and 0 bases respectively, with 3 bases between them. The CDR3 coding sequence is TGTGCCAGCAGTTTCCTCTCTGGAAACACCATATATTTT. It translates to CASSFLSGNTIYF.

This clone has a single count. The genes are TRBV5-5 and TRBJ2-2; TRBD2 is a possible D gene (6 bases). The germline CDR1 and CDR2 sequences are SGHKS and YYEKEE (reference sequence). The CDR3 totals 15 residues. The germline V and J ends were trimmed by 2 bases and 6 bases, with 14 bases remaining between them. The CDR3 DNA reads as TGTGCCAGCAGCTTCCCCATCTGGGGGGCCGGGGAGCTGTTTTTT. Amino acids: CASSFPIWGAGELFF.

There are a few counts of this clone. The chain uses TRBV4-2 and TRBJ2-2; weak D call: TRBD2 (5 bases). CDR1 LGHNA and CDR2 YNFKEQ come from the germline V gene. The CDR3 consists of 16 residues. The V end was cut by 0 bases, the J end by 7 bases, with 15 bases between. CDR3: CASSQDEAENGGELFF. The CDR3 DNA follows: TGTGCCAGCAGCCAAGATGAAGCGGAAAATGGCGGGGAGCTGTTTTTT.

This rearrangement joins TRBV9 to TRBJ1-6, with D tentatively TRBD1 (6 bases). The germline V gene has CDR1 SGDLS and CDR2 YYNGEE. The CDR3 has 20 amino acids. The V gene lost 4 bases and the J gene lost 0 bases, with 23 bases spanning the gap. Here the CDR3 reads CASSPGDPDRLSSYNSPLHF. The CDR3 DNA follows: TGTGCCAGCAGCCCCGGGGACCCTGACAGGTTGAGCTCCTATAATTCACCCCTCCACTTT.

This clone was detected once. This chain connects TRBV10-3 to TRBJ2-3, with TRBD2 as a possible D gene (6 bases). Germline V gene sequence: CDR1 ENHRY, CDR2 SYGVKD. V was clipped by 0 bases and J by 0 bases, with 13 bases between them. The CDR3 is 17 amino acids. CDR3 protein: CAISESKLAPSTDTQYF. CDR3 bases: TGTGCCATCAGTGAGTCGAAACTAGCCCCTAGCACAGATACGCAGTATTTT.

The chain couples TRBV19 to TRBJ2-2; 9 bases match TRBD2. CDR1 and CDR2 from the germline V gene are LNHDA and SQIVND (reference sequence). This CDR3 spans 17 amino acids. The V gene end was trimmed by 8 bases and the J gene end by 6 bases; junction bases not matched to a gene: 16. The CDR3 is CASENGGGGGASGELFF. As DNA, the CDR3 is TGTGCCAGTGAGAATGGCGGCGGCGGGGGGGCCTCCGGGGAGCTGTTTTTT.

This chain connects TRBV6-4 to TRBJ2-3; 8 bases match TRBD2. From germline, CDR1 is MRHNA and CDR2 SNTAGT. The CDR3 runs to 13 residues. V gave up 4 bases and J gave up 3 bases; unmatched junction bases: 0. CDR3 nucleotide sequence: TGTGCCAGCAGTGCGGGGGGGACAGATACGCAGTATTTT. Protein sequence: CASSAGGTDTQYF.

This clone appeared once. The rearrangement links TRBV27 to TRBJ1-5; 12 positions match TRBD1. V shed 3 bases and J 7 bases; nucleotides not matched to a gene: 10. The germline gives CDR1 MNHEY, CDR2 SMNVEV (reference sequence). The CDR3 is made up of 17 amino acids. The CDR3 DNA is TGTGCCAGCAGTTTGTACCCGGGACAGGGGGCTCGACAGCCCCAGCATTTT. Its translation is CASSLYPGQGARQPQHF.

The chain links TRBV3-1 (or the pseudogene TRBV3-2) to TRBJ1-3; D gene unclear. V lost 2 bases to trimming and J lost 8 bases, with 4 bases between them. Per germline, CDR1 LGHDT and CDR2 YNNKEL (reference sequence). The CDR3 sequence is 11 residues long. The CDR3 DNA follows: TGTGCCAGCAGCCAAATAGACACCATATATTTT. This sequence encodes CASSQIDTIYF.

The chain has TRBV5-5 and TRBJ1-1; 7 positions match TRBD1. V gave up 6 bases and J gave up 0 bases; unmatched junction bases: 5. CDR1 is SGHKS and CDR2 is YYEKEE in the germline V gene (reference sequence). This CDR3 region has 14 residues. CDR3 sequence: CASTKTGMNTEAFF. The CDR3 DNA reads as TGTGCCAGCACTAAGACAGGGATGAACACTGAAGCTTTCTTT.

The genes are TRBV20-1 and TRBJ1-1; D not resolved. The germline CDR1 and CDR2 sequences are DFQATT and SNEGSKA (reference sequence). CDR3 length: 11 residues. V lost 4 bases and J 3 bases, leaving 6 bases between the germline ends. The DNA for the CDR3 is TGCAGTGCTATCCGGGACACTGAAGCTTTCTTT. Encoded protein: CSAIRDTEAFF.